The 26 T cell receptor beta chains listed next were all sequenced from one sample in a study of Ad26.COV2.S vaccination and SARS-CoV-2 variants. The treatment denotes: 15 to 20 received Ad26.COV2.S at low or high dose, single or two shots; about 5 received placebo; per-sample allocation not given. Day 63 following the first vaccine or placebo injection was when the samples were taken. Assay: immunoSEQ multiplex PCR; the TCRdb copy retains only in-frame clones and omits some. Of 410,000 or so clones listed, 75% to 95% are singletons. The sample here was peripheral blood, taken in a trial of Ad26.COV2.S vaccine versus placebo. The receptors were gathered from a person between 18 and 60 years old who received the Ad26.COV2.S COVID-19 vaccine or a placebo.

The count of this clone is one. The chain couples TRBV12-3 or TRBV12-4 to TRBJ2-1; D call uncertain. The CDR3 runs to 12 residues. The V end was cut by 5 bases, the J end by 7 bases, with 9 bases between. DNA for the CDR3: TGTGCCAGCAGTGCCCCGGAGAATGAGCAGTTCTTC. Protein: CASSAPENEQFF.

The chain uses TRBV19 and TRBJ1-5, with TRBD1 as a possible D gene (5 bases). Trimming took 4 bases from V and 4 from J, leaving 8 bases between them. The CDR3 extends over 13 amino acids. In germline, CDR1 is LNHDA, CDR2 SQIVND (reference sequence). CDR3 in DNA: TGTGCCAGTAGTAAGGGGAGTAATCAGCCCCAGCATTTT. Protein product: CASSKGSNQPQHF.

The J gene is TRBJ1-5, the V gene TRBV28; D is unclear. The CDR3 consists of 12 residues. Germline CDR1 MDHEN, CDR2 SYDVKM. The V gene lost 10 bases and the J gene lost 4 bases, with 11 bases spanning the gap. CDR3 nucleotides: TGTGCCACCACCCAGGCAAATCAGCCCCAGCATTTT. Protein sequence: CATTQANQPQHF.

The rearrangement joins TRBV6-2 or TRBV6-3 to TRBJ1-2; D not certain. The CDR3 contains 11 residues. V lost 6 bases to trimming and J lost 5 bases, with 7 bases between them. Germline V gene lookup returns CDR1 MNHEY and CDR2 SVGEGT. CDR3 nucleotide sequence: TGTGCCAGCAGCCACGCTTATGGCTACACCTTC. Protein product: CASSHAYGYTF.

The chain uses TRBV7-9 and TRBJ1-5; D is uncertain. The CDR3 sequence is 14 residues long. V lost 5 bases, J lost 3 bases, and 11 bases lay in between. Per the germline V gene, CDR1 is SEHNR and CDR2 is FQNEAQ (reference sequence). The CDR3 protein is CASSPTAPNQPQHF. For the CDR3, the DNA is TGTGCCAGCAGCCCGACGGCCCCCAATCAGCCCCAGCATTTT. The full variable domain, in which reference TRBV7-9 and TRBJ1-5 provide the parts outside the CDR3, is DTGVSQNPRHKITKRGQNVTFRCDPISEHNRLYWYRQTLGQGPEFLTYFQNEAQLEKSRLLSDRFSAERPKGSFSTLEIQRTEQGDSAMYLCASSPTAPNQPQHFGDGTRLSIL.

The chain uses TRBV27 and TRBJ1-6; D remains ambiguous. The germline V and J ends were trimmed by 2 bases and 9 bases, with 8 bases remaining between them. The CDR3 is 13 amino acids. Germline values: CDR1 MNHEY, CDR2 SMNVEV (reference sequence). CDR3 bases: TGTGCCAGCAGTTTACTTTCAATTTCACCCCTCCACTTT. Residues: CASSLLSISPLHF.

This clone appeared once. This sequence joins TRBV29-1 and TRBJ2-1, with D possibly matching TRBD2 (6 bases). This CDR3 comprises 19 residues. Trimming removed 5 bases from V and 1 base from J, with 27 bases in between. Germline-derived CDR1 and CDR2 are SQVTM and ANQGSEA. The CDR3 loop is CSVQILLAQGAKSYNEQFF. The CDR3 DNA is TGCAGCGTTCAAATCCTCCTAGCGCAAGGGGCGAAGTCCTACAATGAGCAGTTCTTC.

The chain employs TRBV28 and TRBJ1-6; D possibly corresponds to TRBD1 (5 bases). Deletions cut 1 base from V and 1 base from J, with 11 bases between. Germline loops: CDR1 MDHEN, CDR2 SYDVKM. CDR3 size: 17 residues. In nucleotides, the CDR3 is TGTGCCAGCAGTTTATTGGGGGTGGGGTCCTATAATTCACCCCTCCACTTT. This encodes CASSLLGVGSYNSPLHF.

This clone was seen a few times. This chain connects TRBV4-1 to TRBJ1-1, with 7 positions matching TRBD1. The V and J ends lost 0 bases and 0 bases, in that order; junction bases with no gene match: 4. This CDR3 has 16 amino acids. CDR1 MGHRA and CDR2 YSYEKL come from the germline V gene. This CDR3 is CASSQDGDRLNTEAFF. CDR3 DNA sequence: TGCGCCAGCAGCCAAGATGGGGACAGATTGAACACTGAAGCTTTCTTT.

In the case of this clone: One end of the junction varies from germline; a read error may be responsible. The CDR3 DNA reads TGTGCCAGCAGCCCCAGGTCCTCTGAGGCCAACGTCCTGACTTTC. This encodes CASSPRSSEANVLTF. V is TRBV5-4 and J is TRBJ2-6; D is ambiguous. Germline CDR1 and CDR2: SGHNT and YYREEE (reference sequence). This CDR3 has 15 amino acids.

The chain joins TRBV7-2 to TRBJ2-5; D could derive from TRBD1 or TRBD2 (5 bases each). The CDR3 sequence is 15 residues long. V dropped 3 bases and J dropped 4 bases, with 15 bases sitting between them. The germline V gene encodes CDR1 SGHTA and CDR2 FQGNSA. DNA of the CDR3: TGTGCCAGCAGCTTCGACGGGACGACCCGAGAGACCCAGTACTTC. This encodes CASSFDGTTRETQYF.

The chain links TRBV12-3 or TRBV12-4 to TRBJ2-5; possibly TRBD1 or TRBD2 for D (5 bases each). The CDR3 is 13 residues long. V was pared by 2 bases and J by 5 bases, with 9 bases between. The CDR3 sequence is CASSLNWGETQYF. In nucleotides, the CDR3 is TGTGCCAGCAGTTTAAACTGGGGGGAGACCCAGTACTTC.

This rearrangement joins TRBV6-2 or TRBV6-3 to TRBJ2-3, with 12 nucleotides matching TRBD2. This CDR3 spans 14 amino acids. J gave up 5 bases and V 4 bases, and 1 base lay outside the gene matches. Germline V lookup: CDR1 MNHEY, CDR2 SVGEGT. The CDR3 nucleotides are TGTGCCAGCAGTTCGGGACTAGCGGGAGATACGCAGTATTTT. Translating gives CASSSGLAGDTQYF.

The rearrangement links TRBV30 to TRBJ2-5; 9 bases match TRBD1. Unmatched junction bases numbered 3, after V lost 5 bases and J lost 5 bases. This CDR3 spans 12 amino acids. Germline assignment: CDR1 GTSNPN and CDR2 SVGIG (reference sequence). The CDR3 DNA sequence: TGTGCCTGGGGGACAGGGACGGAGACCCAGTACTTC. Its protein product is CAWGTGTETQYF.

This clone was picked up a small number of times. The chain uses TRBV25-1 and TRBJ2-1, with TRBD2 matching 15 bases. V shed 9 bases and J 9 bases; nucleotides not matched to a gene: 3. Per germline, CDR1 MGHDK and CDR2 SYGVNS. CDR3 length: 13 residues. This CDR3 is CASGLAGGSEQFF. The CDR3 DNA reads TGTGCCAGTGGACTAGCGGGAGGGAGTGAGCAGTTCTTC.

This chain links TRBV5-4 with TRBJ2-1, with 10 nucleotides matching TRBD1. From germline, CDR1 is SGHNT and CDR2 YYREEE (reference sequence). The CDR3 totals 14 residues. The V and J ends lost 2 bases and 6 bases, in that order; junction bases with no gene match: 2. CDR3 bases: TGTGCCAGCAGCTTTCGGACAGGGGGCAATGAGCAGTTCTTC. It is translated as CASSFRTGGNEQFF.

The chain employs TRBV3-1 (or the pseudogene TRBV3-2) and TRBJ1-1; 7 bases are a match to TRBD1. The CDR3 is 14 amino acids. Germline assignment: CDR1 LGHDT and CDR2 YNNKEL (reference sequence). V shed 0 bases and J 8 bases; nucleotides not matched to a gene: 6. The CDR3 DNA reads TGTGCCAGCAGCCAAGATCTCGGACAGGAAGAAGCTTTCTTT. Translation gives CASSQDLGQEEAFF.

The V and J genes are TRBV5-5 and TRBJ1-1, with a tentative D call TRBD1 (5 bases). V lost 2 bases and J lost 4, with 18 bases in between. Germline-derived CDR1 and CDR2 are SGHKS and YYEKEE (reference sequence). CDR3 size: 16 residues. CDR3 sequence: CASSFGWGGVSTEAFF. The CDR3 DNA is TGTGCCAGCAGCTTTGGGTGGGGCGGTGTAAGCACTGAAGCTTTCTTT.

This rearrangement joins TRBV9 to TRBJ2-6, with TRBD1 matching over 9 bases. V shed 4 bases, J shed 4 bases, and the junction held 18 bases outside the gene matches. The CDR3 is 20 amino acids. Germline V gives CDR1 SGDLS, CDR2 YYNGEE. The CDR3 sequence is CASSPRVGTGRLGGANVLTF. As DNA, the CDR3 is TGTGCCAGCAGCCCCCGCGTGGGGACAGGGAGGCTTGGGGGGGCCAACGTCCTGACTTTC.

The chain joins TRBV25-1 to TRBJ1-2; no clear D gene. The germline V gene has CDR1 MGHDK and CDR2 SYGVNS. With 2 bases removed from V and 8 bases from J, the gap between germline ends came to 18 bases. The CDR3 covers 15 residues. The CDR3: CASSEQDGPQRGYTF. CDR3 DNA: TGTGCCAGCAGTGAACAAGACGGGCCCCAGCGGGGCTACACCTTC.

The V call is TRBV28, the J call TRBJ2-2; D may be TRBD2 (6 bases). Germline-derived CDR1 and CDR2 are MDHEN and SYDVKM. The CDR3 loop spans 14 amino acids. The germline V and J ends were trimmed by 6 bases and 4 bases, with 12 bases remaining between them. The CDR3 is CASRTGLPTGELFF. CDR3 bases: TGTGCCAGCAGAACCGGACTACCCACCGGGGAGCTGTTTTTT. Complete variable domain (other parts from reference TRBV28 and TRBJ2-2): DVKVTQSSRYLVKRTGEKVFLECVQDMDHENMFWYRQDPGLGLRLIYFSYDVKMKEKGDIPEGYSVSREKKERFSLILESASTNQTSMYLCASRTGLPTGELFFGEGSRLTVL.

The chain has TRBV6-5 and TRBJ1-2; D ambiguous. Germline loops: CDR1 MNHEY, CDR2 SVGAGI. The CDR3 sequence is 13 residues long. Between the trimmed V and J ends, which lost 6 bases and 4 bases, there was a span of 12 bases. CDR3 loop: CASSLEISYGYTF. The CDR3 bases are TGTGCCAGCAGCTTAGAAATCTCCTATGGCTACACCTTC.

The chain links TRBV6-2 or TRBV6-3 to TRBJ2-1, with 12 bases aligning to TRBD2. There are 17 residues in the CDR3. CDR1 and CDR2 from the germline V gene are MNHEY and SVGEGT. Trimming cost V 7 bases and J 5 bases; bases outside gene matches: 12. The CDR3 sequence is CASIPLPLAGGHNEQFF. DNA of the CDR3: TGTGCCAGCATCCCACTCCCCCTAGCGGGAGGGCACAATGAGCAGTTCTTC.

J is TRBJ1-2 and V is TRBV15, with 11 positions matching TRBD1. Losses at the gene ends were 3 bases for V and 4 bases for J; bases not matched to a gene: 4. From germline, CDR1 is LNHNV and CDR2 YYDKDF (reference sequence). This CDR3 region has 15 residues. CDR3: CATSRDRGHGYGYTF. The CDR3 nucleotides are TGTGCCACCAGCAGGGACAGGGGGCATGGCTATGGCTACACCTTC. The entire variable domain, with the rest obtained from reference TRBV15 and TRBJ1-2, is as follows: DAMVIQNPRYQVTQFGKPVTLSCSQTLNHNVMYWYQQKSSQAPKLLFHYYDKDFNNEADTPDNFQSRRPNTSFCFLDIRSPGLGDTAMYLCATSRDRGHGYGYTFGSGTRLTVV.

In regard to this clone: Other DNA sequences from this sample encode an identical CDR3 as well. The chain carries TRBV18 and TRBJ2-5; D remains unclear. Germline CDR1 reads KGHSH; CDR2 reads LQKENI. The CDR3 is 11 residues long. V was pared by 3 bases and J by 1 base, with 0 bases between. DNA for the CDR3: TGTGCCAGCTCACCCCAAGAGACCCAGTACTTC. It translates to CASSPQETQYF. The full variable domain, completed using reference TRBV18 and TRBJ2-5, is NAGVMQNPRHLVRRRGQEARLRCSPMKGHSHVYWYRQLPEEGLKFMVYLQKENIIDESGMPKERFSAEFPKEGPSILRIQQVVRGDSAAYFCASSPQETQYFGPGTRLLVL.

The CDR3 DNA reads TGTGCCAGCAGTTACTCGAAAAACCTGATTTACGAGCAGTACTTC. It specifies CASSYSKNLIYEQYF. V and J are TRBV6-6 and TRBJ2-7, with D unresolved. V was clipped by 0 bases and J by 4 bases, with 13 bases between them. The CDR3 loop spans 15 amino acids. The germline V gene encodes CDR1 MNHNY and CDR2 SVGAGI (reference sequence).